This is a list of T cell receptor beta chains from one sample in a study of read filtering for tumor transcriptome and immune sequencing. TCRdb reprocessed the reads with MiXCR, giving one entry per CDR3 protein. The sample records about 130,000 distinct CDR3 sequences, roughly 13% being singletons. Sample: a population of CD138-negative cells sorted from bone marrow. The source of these receptors is a donor at least 40 years old with multiple myeloma. The CDR3 runs from the conserved cysteine through the conserved F or W. D genes are given only for firm matches. Clone size is shown for a subset of rows, as once, few, many or a class of expanded clone.

J | D | V | size | length | CDR3 | DNA
TRBJ2-4 | NA | TRBV10-3 | many | 18 | CAISEQQESVGTKNIQYF | TGTGCCATCAGTGAACAACAGGAGAGCGTAGGCACTAAAAACATTCAGTACTTC
TRBJ1-5 | TRBD1 | TRBV28 | few | 19 | CASSITGTGPLISNQPQHF | TGTGCCAGCAGCATTACCGGGACAGGGCCACTTATAAGCAATCAGCCCCAGCATTTT
TRBJ2-2 | TRBD2 | TRBV6-6 | many | 17 | CASRVTSGRAGTGELFF | TGTGCCAGCAGGGTGACTAGCGGGAGGGCAGGCACCGGGGAGCTGTTTTTT
TRBJ2-3 | TRBD2 | TRBV4-1 | few | 20 | CASSQVGTSGKLPSTDTQYF | TGCGCCAGCAGCCAAGTAGGGACTAGCGGGAAACTGCCTAGCACAGATACGCAGTATTTT
TRBJ2-7 | NA | TRBV20-1 | few | 13 | CSASGRGSYEQYF | TGCAGTGCTAGTGGTAGGGGCTCCTACGAGCAGTACTTC
TRBJ1-1 | NA | TRBV19 | few | 16 | CASSPMAGAMNTEAFF | TGTGCCAGCTCCCCGATGGCAGGGGCCATGAACACTGAAGCTTTCTTT
TRBJ2-1 | TRBD2 | TRBV29-1 | many | 13 | CSASGTSLLEQSF | TGCAGCGCCTCCGGGACTAGCCTGCTTGAGCAGTCCTTC
TRBJ1-2 | TRBD1 | TRBV5-1 | NA | 14 | CASSSGTGKSGYTF | TGCGCCAGCAGCTCCGGGACAGGAAAATCTGGCTACACCTTC
TRBJ2-5 | TRBD1 | TRBV7-8 | many | 16 | CASTLALGTGIETQYF | TGTGCCAGCACCCTCGCGCTGGGGACAGGGATAGAGACCCAGTACTTC
TRBJ1-4 | NA | TRBV7-2 | many | 15 | CASRGEGRGNEKLFF | TGTGCCAGCAGAGGTGAAGGCAGGGGCAATGAAAAACTGTTTTTT
TRBJ2-1 | TRBD2 | TRBV4-1 | medium-sized | 17 | CASSHKLADSYYNEQFF | TGCGCCAGCAGCCACAAACTAGCGGACTCATACTACAATGAGCAGTTCTTC
TRBJ1-5 | NA | TRBV2 | few | 15 | CASSVQGCSNQPQHF | TGTGCCAGCAGCGTACAGGGTTGTAGCAATCAGCCCCAGCATTTT
TRBJ2-7 | TRBD2 | TRBV4-1 | NA | 15 | CASSQPTSGRHEQYF | TGCGCCAGCAGCCAACCCACTAGCGGGAGACACGAGCAGTACTTC
TRBJ1-1 | NA | TRBV5-4 | NA | 15 | CASSLALQTDTEAFF | TGTGCCAGCAGCTTGGCGCTACAGACGGACACTGAAGCTTTCTTT
TRBJ2-2 | TRBD2 | TRBV3-1 | many | 16 | CASSPLAGVSTGELFF | TGTGCCAGCAGCCCCCTAGCGGGAGTATCAACCGGGGAGCTGTTTTTT
TRBJ2-1 | TRBD2 | TRBV29-1 | many | 13 | CSVGLAVYNEQFF | TGCAGCGTTGGCCTAGCGGTCTACAATGAGCAGTTCTTC